The clone carrying this T cell receptor beta chain was seen ten or more times. Documented time point: newly diagnosed GD, antithyroid drugs for less than 3 months. Preparation of the TCR library used RNA extracted from PBMCs. Through Arm-PCR of CDR3 regions and iRepertoire HTBI primers, TCR beta libraries were built. TCRdb re-analysed the multiplex PCR reads in MiXCR, keeping a single row per CDR3 protein. The data show roughly 500,000 distinct CDR3 sequences, with less than 15% seen just once and about 9.1% held by the top ten. These data originate in a study of regulatory T cells in long-lasting Graves disease. CDR1 is SNHLY, CDR2 FYNNEI, per germline. The CDR3 is 13 residues long. V was cut by 11 bases and J by 2 bases, with 12 bases left in between. The same data also went into a second study, on T cells in Graves' hyperthyroidism and ophthalmopathy.

The source was peripheral blood mononuclear cells (PBMCs), collected at new diagnosis, from a patient treated with antithyroid drugs. This sequence originates from a young man with Graves disease. The V gene is TRBV2, the J gene TRBJ1-4; a possible D gene is TRBD1 (5 bases). CDR3 sequence (DNA): TGTGCCGGTACGACAGATACTAATGAAAAACTGTTTTTT. Protein product: CAGTTDTNEKLFF.